This T cell receptor (beta chain) came from a study of blood T cell repertoires in COVID-19 (dated by TCRdb to between 2020 and 2021). A note on the overall study: Collaborator samples came from the United States, Italy and Spain and covered acute and convalescent phases of COVID-19. The prospective study material was composed of cDNA or gDNA derived from T cells, B-cell-depleted T cells, or PBMCs. Subjects who had been exposed to COVID-19, were actively infected with it, or had recovered from it provided the deeply sampled blood TCRbeta repertoires that made up the dataset. The repertoires were released in a freely available public database intended as a resource for research on the immune response to SARS-CoV-2. Samples came from the ongoing ImmuneRACE study (first 160 participants) plus 1,254 subjects from 6 global collaborators. The sample metadata nearly always contained a de-identified subject ID, COVID-19 status, age in years and sex. Where available, HLA class I and class II types were obtained from metadata supplied by the sample provider rather than from assay-based typing. Summary of the overall study and its limitations: The quantity of clinical and demographic metadata differed by source and by participant and was supplied without curation.

The CDR3 starts with the cysteine, ends with the phenylalanine, and has 13 residues. CDR3 DNA only is kept here, 39 bases in frame from base 1. Looking up the germline V gene (reference sequence) yields CDR1 LGHDT and CDR2 YNNKEL. V lost 4 bases and J lost 7 bases; the stretch between them is 10 bases long. The immunoSEQ Assay, a bias-controlled multiplex PCR, was used to amplify TCRbeta CDR3 regions from genomic DNA. The original methods were these. The number of nucleated cells in each sample was estimated by amplification of reference gene primers within the assay. To quantify the absolute abundance of each unique TCRbeta CDR3 rearrangement, sequence reads were collapsed and filtered. For each sample, productive Simpson clonality was calculated as the square root of Simpson's diversity index across productive rearrangements. TCRdb took over this immuneACCESS table, retaining in-frame rearrangements with V and J assigned. Such tables are incomplete; in checked studies, under half of the missing clones stem from an unresolved V gene, and the remainder is unexplained. Clone size and V and J calls were adopted from that table, with D and trimming inferred from the DNA. The sample table records around 400,000 clones; roughly nine tenths of these occur just once. Around 1.7% of the sample rests with the top ten.

In the prospective study, participants were 18 to 89 years old, resided in 20 to 30 geographic areas of the United States, and were enrolled through a virtual design. In the prospective study, cohorts were assigned on the basis of participant-reported clinical history obtained from a screening survey and a study questionnaire. ImmuneRACE Cohort 3 recovered participants were defined by two consecutive negative NP/OP PCR tests, healthcare professional clearance, or symptom resolution. Mobile phlebotomists in the prospective study collected whole blood, serum and a nasopharyngeal or oropharyngeal swab from every participant. Over a roughly 2-month period, participants in the prospective study had the option of providing additional blood draws and questionnaires. Before DNA extraction, blood samples from the prospective study were shipped at room temperature or frozen. This clone was seen just once. The clone's antigen remains unknown. The input lacks base qualities; no much larger clone sits a single base away.

The chain is encoded by TRBV3-1 (or the pseudogene TRBV3-2) joined to TRBJ1-4; no D gene call is confident. The sequence was obtained from a woman in her twenties or thirties who had recovered from COVID-19. Sample: PBMCs or T cells enriched from blood (not recorded which). The DNA sequence is TGTGCCAGCAGCCTGGTTAGAGGTGAAAAACTGTTTTTT. This yields the protein CASSLVRGEKLFF.